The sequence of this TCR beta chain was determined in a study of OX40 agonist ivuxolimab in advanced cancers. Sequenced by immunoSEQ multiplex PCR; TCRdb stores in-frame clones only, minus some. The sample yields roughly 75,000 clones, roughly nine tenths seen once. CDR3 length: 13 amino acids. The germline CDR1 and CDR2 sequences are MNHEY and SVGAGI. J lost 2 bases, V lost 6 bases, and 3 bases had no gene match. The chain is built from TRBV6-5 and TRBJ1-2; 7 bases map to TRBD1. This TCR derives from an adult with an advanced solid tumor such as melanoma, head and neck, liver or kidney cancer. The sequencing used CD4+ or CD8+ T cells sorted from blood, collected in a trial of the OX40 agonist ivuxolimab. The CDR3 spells CASRRGQNYGYTF. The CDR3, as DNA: TGTGCCAGCAGACGGGGACAGAACTATGGCTACACCTTC.